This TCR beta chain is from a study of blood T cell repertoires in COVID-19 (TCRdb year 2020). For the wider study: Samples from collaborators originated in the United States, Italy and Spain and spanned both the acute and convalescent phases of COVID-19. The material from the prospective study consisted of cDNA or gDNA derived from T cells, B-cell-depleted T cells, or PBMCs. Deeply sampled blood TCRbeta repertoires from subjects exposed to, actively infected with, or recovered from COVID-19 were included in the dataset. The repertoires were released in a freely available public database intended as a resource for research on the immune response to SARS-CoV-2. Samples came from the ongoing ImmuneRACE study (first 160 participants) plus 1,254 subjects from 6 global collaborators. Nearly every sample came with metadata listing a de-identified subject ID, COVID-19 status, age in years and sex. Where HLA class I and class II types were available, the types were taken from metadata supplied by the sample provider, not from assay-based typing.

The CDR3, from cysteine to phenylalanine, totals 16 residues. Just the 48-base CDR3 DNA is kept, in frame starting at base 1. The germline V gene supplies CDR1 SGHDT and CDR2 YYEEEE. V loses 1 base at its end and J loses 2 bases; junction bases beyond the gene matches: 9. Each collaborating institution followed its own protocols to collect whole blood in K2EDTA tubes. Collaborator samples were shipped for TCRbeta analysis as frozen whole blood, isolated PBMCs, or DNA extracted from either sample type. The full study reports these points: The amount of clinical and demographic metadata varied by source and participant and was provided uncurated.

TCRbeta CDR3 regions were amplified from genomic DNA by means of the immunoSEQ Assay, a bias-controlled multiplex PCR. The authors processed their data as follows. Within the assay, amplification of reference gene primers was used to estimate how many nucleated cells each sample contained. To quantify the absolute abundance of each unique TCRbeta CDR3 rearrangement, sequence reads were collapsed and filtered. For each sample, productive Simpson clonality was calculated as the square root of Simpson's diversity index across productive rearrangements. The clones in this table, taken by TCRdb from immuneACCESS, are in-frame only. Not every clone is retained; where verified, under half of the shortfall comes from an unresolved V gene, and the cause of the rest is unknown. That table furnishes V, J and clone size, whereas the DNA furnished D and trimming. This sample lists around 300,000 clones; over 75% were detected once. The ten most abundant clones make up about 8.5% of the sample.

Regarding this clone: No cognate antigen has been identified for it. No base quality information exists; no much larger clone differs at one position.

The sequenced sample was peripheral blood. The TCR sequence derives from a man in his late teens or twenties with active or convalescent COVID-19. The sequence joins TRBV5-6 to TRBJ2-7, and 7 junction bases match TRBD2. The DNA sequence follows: TGTGCCAGCAGCTTGTTCTTGGGACTATCAACCTACGAGCAGTACTTC. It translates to CASSLFLGLSTYEQYF.